These 15 T cell receptor beta chains were sequenced from one sample in a study of T cell responses to AZD1222 COVID-19 vaccine. Measured with immunoSEQ multiplex PCR; TCRdb has only the in-frame clones, and not every one. The sample has 100,000 or so clones; approximately 84% are singletons. The material sequenced was peripheral blood, taken on day 0 of AZD1222 vaccination. All receptors come from an adult in good health.

This chain connects TRBV7-9 to TRBJ2-5; possibly TRBD1 for D (6 bases). The CDR3 length is 14 residues. Per the germline V gene, CDR1 is SEHNR and CDR2 is FQNEAQ (reference sequence). Trimming took off 5 bases at V and 5 bases at J, with 15 bases between the two ends. For the CDR3, the DNA is TGTGCCAGCAGCATGTTACAGGGAAGCGAGACCCAGTACTTC. Translation gives CASSMLQGSETQYF.

In this sample, this clone turned up once. This rearrangement joins TRBV18 to TRBJ2-3, with TRBD1 identical over 11 bases. The trim removed 4 bases at V and 2 bases at J, leaving 11 bases unmatched. This CDR3 spans 18 amino acids. Germline-derived CDR1 and CDR2 are KGHSH and LQKENI. The CDR3 sequence: CASSLERRTGGITDTQYF. The CDR3 DNA follows: TGTGCCAGCTCACTAGAACGTAGGACAGGGGGCATCACAGATACGCAGTATTTT.

The rearrangement uses TRBV7-8 and TRBJ1-2, with D possibly TRBD1 on 5 matching bases. Germline values: CDR1 SGHVS, CDR2 FQNEAQ. V was clipped by 3 bases and J by 4 bases, with 12 bases between them. CDR3 size: 14 residues. This CDR3 is CASSLRDGPYGYTF. In DNA, the CDR3 is TGTGCCAGCAGCTTGAGGGACGGCCCCTATGGCTACACCTTC.

This rearrangement joins TRBV6-1 to TRBJ2-7, with TRBD1 matching 10 bases. Trimming cost V 6 bases and J 3 bases; bases outside gene matches: 8. This CDR3 has 15 amino acids. Germline V gene data show CDR1 as MNHNS and CDR2 as SASEGT. The CDR3 sequence is CASRYGTGDFYEQYF. The CDR3 DNA reads as TGTGCCAGCAGGTACGGGACAGGGGACTTCTACGAGCAGTACTTC.

The genes are TRBV2 and TRBJ1-3; D not resolved. The CDR3 has 16 residues. Trimming removed 2 bases from V and 0 bases from J, with 11 bases in between. Germline CDR1 reads SNHLY; CDR2 reads FYNNEI. The CDR3 DNA follows: TGTGCCAGCAGTGAACGAGGGCGGAACTCTGGAAACACCATATATTTT. Translating gives CASSERGRNSGNTIYF. The variable domain in full, with the rest retrieved from reference TRBV2 and TRBJ1-3, is EPEVTQTPSHQVTQMGQEVILRCVPISNHLYFYWYRQILGQKVEFLVSFYNNEISEKSEIFDDQFSVERPDGSNFTLKIRSTKLEDSAMYFCASSERGRNSGNTIYFGEGSWLTVV.

V gene TRBV9 combines with J gene TRBJ2-7; 8 bases map to TRBD2. The germline V gene encodes CDR1 SGDLS and CDR2 YYNGEE. The trim removed 3 bases at V and 5 bases at J, leaving 13 bases unmatched. The length of the CDR3 is 16 residues. The CDR3 is CASSETPGLVPHEQYF. Here the CDR3 DNA reads TGTGCCAGCAGCGAAACTCCGGGACTAGTCCCCCACGAGCAGTACTTC.

This clone has a handful of counts. V usage is TRBV5-1 and J usage is TRBJ1-5, with a possible D match to TRBD1 (5 bases). Germline V gene sequence: CDR1 SGHRS, CDR2 YFSETQ. This CDR3 is built from 13 residues. Deletions cut 4 bases from V and 6 bases from J, with 11 bases between. CDR3 DNA sequence: TGCGCCAGCAGCGTGGGGGTGGGTCAGCCCCAGCATTTT. Translated, it gives CASSVGVGQPQHF.

The V and J genes are TRBV28 and TRBJ2-6; TRBD2 is a possible D gene (6 bases). Germline CDR1 and CDR2: MDHEN and SYDVKM. This CDR3 has 15 residues. Trimming took 7 bases from V and 4 from J, leaving 14 bases between them. CDR3 residues: CASNSIAAGANVLTF. The CDR3 DNA sequence: TGTGCCAGCAATTCGATAGCGGCGGGGGCCAACGTCCTGACTTTC.

This chain joins TRBV18 and TRBJ2-7, with D maybe TRBD1 (5 bases). Germline values: CDR1 KGHSH, CDR2 LQKENI. V lost 5 bases and J 6 bases, leaving 14 bases between the germline ends. CDR3 size: 13 residues. The CDR3 nucleotides read TGTGCCAGCTCAGGCGCAGGGTGGCGCGAGCAGTACTTC. Translated, it gives CASSGAGWREQYF.

This clone has only one observation. V gene TRBV5-1 combines with J gene TRBJ2-5; D remains unclear. The CDR3 spans 14 residues. The V gene's germline CDR1 is SGHRS and CDR2 YFSETQ. The V end lost 0 bases, the J end lost 1 base, and 7 bases lay between the germline ends. Here the CDR3 reads CASSLGNPQETQYF. The CDR3 DNA follows: TGCGCCAGCAGCTTGGGGAACCCCCAAGAGACCCAGTACTTC.

The chain combines TRBV20-1 with TRBJ2-1; no clear D gene. The CDR3 spans 10 residues. Trimming pared 6 bases from V and 7 bases from J, leaving 7 bases between. Germline lookup yields CDR1 DFQATT and CDR2 SNEGSKA (reference sequence). This chain's CDR3 is CSALRNEQFF. CDR3 in DNA: TGCAGTGCCTTAAGGAATGAGCAGTTCTTC.

This chain joins TRBV30 and TRBJ1-2; D is uncertain. Germline V gives CDR1 GTSNPN, CDR2 SVGIG (reference sequence). V was clipped by 0 bases and J by 7 bases, with 9 bases between them. The CDR3 totals 12 residues. The CDR3, as DNA: TGTGCCTGGAGTGTAGGGCCCTTTGGCTACACCTTC. As protein: CAWSVGPFGYTF.

The chain employs TRBV2 and TRBJ1-5; D unclear. The CDR3 loop spans 13 amino acids. In germline, CDR1 is SNHLY, CDR2 FYNNEI. V gave up 6 bases and J gave up 7 bases, with 13 bases separating them. The CDR3 region is CASSGSILQPQHF. The CDR3 region has the DNA TGTGCCAGCAGCGGATCAATTCTCCAGCCCCAGCATTTT. Variable domain in full (rest from reference TRBV2 and TRBJ1-5): EPEVTQTPSHQVTQMGQEVILRCVPISNHLYFYWYRQILGQKVEFLVSFYNNEISEKSEIFDDQFSVERPDGSNFTLKIRSTKLEDSAMYFCASSGSILQPQHFGDGTRLSIL.

The chain combines TRBV3-1 (or the pseudogene TRBV3-2) with TRBJ2-2, with D perhaps matching TRBD2 (6 bases). The V end was cut by 0 bases, the J end by 8 bases, with 13 bases between. This CDR3 has 15 amino acids. CDR1 and CDR2 (germline): LGHDT, YNNKEL (reference sequence). The CDR3 nucleotides read TGTGCCAGCAGCCAAGATGCTCTAGCGAGAGGGGAGCTGTTTTTT. It encodes CASSQDALARGELFF.

The chain couples TRBV4-2 to TRBJ2-7; tentative D call: TRBD1 (6 bases). Germline CDR1 reads LGHNA; CDR2 reads YNFKEQ. This CDR3 contains 15 residues. Trimming left V 1 base short and J 0 bases short, with 10 bases between. CDR3 sequence (DNA): TGTGCCAGCAGCCAAGTACAGGACAGCTCCTACGAGCAGTACTTC. Its translation is CASSQVQDSSYEQYF.